These T cell receptor beta chains were read from a single sample in a study of blood T cell repertoires in COVID-19. Profiling relied on immunoSEQ multiplex PCR, and the TCRdb table lists in-frame clones only, not all of them. The repertoire holds nearly 95,000 clones, with under 80% as singletons. The sequencing sample was made of peripheral blood. The receptors were sampled from a man between 65 and 79 years old with COVID-19, enrolled during active disease. Both conserved end residues are part of each CDR3. D genes are given only for firm matches. The size of a clone is reported for some rows only, either as once, few or many, or as a class for expanded clones.

TRBV30	13	TRBJ1-4	TRBD1	.	CAWSVTGGEKLFF	TGTGCCTGGAGTGTGACAGGGGGAGAAAAACTGTTTTTT
TRBV7-2	15	TRBJ2-1	.	.	CASSLFRSGSNEQFF	TGTGCCAGCAGCTTATTCCGGAGCGGATCAAATGAGCAGTTCTTC
TRBV7-6	15	TRBJ2-7	TRBD2	.	CASSFGRTTSYEQYF	TGTGCCAGCAGCTTCGGGAGGACCACCTCCTACGAGCAGTACTTC
TRBV5-1	15	TRBJ2-5	TRBD2	.	CASGGNSGRQETQYF	TGCGCCAGCGGTGGCAATAGCGGGAGGCAAGAGACCCAGTACTTC
TRBV6-5	13	TRBJ1-5	.	.	CASSYNRYQPQHF	TGTGCCAGCAGTTACAACAGGTATCAGCCCCAGCATTTT
TRBV10-3	15	TRBJ2-3	TRBD2	.	CAISAREGRTDTQYF	TGTGCCATCAGTGCTCGGGAGGGCCGAACAGATACGCAGTATTTT
TRBV7-3	15	TRBJ2-5	.	once	CASSLLGTSGETQYF	TGTGCCAGCAGCTTGTTGGGCACCTCAGGGGAGACCCAGTACTTC
TRBV9	15	TRBJ2-1	.	.	CASSSRGGSYNEQFF	TGTGCCAGCAGCTCCCGCGGTGGCTCCTACAATGAGCAGTTCTTC
TRBV3-1/TRBV3-2	15	TRBJ1-6	.	medium-sized	CASRVTGENNSPLHF	TGTGCCAGCAGGGTGACCGGGGAGAATAATTCACCCCTCCACTTT
TRBV2	12	TRBJ2-7	.	.	CASRRSSYEQYF	TGTGCCAGCCGCCGGAGTTCCTACGAGCAGTACTTC
TRBV5-1	13	TRBJ2-2	.	.	CASSRDSTGELFF	TGCGCCAGCAGCAGAGACAGCACCGGGGAGCTGTTTTTT
TRBV12-3/TRBV12-4	13	TRBJ2-1	TRBD2	once	CASCLDSGRVQFF	TGTGCCAGCTGCCTTGATAGCGGGAGAGTCCAGTTCTTC
TRBV7-9	14	TRBJ1-6	.	.	CASSLYQVRSPLHF	TGTGCCAGCAGCTTATACCAGGTCCGATCACCCCTCCACTTT
TRBV7-8	14	TRBJ1-4	.	.	CASTPSRTNEKLFF	TGTGCCAGCACTCCTTCTAGGACTAATGAAAAACTGTTTTTT
TRBV30	14	TRBJ2-7	.	once	CAWSDPSFWREQYF	TGTGCCTGGAGTGACCCTAGCTTCTGGCGCGAGCAGTACTTC
TRBV10-3	15	TRBJ2-7	TRBD2	once	CAIKPTSGSAYEQYF	TGTGCCATCAAGCCGACTAGCGGGTCTGCCTACGAGCAGTACTTC
TRBV30	15	TRBJ2-2	.	.	CAWSAGLGHTGELFF	TGTGCCTGGTCCGCCGGGCTGGGGCACACCGGGGAGCTGTTTTTT
TRBV18	16	TRBJ2-5	.	.	CASSPVGRGGRETQYF	TGTGCCAGCTCACCGGTTGGCAGGGGCGGTAGGGAGACCCAGTACTTC
TRBV28	16	TRBJ2-7	TRBD2	.	CASSQLAGNEDYEQYF	TGTGCCAGCAGTCAACTAGCGGGCAATGAGGACTACGAGCAGTACTTC
TRBV29-1	15	TRBJ2-3	TRBD2	few	CSVRGLAGAPDTQYF	TGCAGCGTTAGAGGACTAGCGGGAGCTCCAGATACGCAGTATTTT
TRBV24-1	14	TRBJ2-7	TRBD1	.	CATRQGTGFYEQYF	TGTGCCACCAGACAGGGGACAGGTTTCTACGAGCAGTACTTC
TRBV10-3	12	TRBJ2-7	.	.	CAISADTYEQYF	TGTGCCATCAGTGCGGACACCTACGAGCAGTACTTC
TRBV5-1	14	TRBJ1-1	.	.	CASSLVGLGTEAFF	TGCGCCAGCAGCTTGGTGGGGCTCGGGACTGAAGCTTTCTTT
TRBV30	13	TRBJ2-5	.	.	CAWSIVRIETQYF	TGTGCCTGGAGTATAGTACGTATCGAGACCCAGTACTTC
TRBV4-3	17	TRBJ2-1	.	.	CASSQITGLTAYNEQFF	TGCGCCAGCAGCCAAATCACGGGACTCACTGCCTACAATGAGCAGTTCTTC
TRBV12-3/TRBV12-4	13	TRBJ1-6	.	few	CASSFGFNSPLHF	TGTGCCAGCAGTTTTGGCTTTAATTCACCCCTCCACTTT
TRBV14	15	TRBJ2-1	.	.	CASSQLRGPYNEQFF	TGTGCCAGCAGCCAATTGCGCGGGCCTTACAATGAGCAGTTCTTC
TRBV7-8	15	TRBJ2-7	.	.	CASSSHTRSYYEQYF	TGTGCCAGCAGCTCACACACTCGGAGCTACTACGAGCAGTACTTC